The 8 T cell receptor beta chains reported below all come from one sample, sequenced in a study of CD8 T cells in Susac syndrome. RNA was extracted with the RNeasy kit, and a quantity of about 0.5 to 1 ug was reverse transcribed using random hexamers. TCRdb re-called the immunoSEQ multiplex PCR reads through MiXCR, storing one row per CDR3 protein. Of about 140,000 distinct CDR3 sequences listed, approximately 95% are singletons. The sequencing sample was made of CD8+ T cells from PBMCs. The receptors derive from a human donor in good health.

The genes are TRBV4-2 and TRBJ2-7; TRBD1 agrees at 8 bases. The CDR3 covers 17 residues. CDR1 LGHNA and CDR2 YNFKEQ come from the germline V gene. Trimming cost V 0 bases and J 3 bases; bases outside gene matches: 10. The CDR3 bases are TGTGCCAGCAGCCAAGATAGGGCGGACAGGGTCTTCTACGAGCAGTACTTC. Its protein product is CASSQDRADRVFYEQYF.

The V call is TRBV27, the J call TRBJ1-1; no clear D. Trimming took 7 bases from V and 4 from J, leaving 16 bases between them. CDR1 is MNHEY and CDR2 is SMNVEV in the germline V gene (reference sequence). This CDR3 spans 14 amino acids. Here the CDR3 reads CASTSGGEATEAFF. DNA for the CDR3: TGTGCCAGCACCTCCGGCGGCGAAGCCACTGAAGCTTTCTTT.

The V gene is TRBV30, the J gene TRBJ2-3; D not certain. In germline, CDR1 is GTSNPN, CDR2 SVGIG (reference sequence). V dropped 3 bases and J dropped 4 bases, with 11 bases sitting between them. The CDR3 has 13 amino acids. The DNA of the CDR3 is TGTGCCTGGAGCGCCACCTACCCAGATACGCAGTATTTT. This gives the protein CAWSATYPDTQYF.

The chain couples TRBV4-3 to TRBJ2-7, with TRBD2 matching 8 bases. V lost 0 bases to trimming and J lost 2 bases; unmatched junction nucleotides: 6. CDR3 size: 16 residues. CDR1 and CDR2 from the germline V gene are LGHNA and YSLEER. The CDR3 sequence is CASSQEWTSTAYEQYF. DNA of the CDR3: TGCGCCAGCAGCCAAGAGTGGACTAGCACCGCCTACGAGCAGTACTTC.

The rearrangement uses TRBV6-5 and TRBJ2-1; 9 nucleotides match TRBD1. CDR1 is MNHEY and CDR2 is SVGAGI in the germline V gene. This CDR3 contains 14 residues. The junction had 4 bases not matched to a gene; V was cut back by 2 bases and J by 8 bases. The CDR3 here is CASSYGTGFYEQFF. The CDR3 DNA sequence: TGTGCCAGCAGTTACGGGACAGGGTTTTATGAGCAGTTCTTC.

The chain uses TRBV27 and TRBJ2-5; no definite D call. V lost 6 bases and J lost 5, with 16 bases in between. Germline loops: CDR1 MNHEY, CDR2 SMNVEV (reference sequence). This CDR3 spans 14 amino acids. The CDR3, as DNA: TGTGCCAGCAGACCCACTTTGGAGTGGGAGACCCAGTACTTC. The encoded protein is CASRPTLEWETQYF.

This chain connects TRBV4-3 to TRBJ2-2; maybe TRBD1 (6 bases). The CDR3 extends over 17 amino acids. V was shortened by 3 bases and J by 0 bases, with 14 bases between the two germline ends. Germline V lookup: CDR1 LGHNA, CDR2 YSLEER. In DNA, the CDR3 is TGCGCCAGCAGCCAGATGGCCAGGGGATCGAACACCGGGGAGCTGTTTTTT. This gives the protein CASSQMARGSNTGELFF.

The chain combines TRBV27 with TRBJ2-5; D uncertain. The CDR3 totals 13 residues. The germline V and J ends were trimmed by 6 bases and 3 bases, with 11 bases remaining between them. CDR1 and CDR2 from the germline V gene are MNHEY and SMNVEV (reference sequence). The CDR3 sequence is CASSLLVKETQYF. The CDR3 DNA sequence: TGTGCCAGCAGCTTGCTGGTGAAAGAGACCCAGTACTTC.